This TCR beta chain originates from a study of blood T cell repertoires in COVID-19 (TCRdb year 2020). Background for the entire study: Samples from collaborators originated in the United States, Italy and Spain and spanned both the acute and convalescent phases of COVID-19. The prospective study material was composed of cDNA or gDNA derived from T cells, B-cell-depleted T cells, or PBMCs. The dataset comprised deeply sampled blood TCRbeta repertoires from subjects exposed to, actively infected with, or recovered from COVID-19. The repertoires were made available in a free public database intended to serve as a resource for research on the immune response to SARS-CoV-2. The samples were drawn from the first 160 participants of the ongoing ImmuneRACE study and from 1,254 subjects provided by 6 global collaborators. The sample metadata nearly always contained a de-identified subject ID, COVID-19 status, age in years and sex. HLA class I and class II types, where available, came from metadata supplied by the sample provider rather than from assay-based typing. What the research found in general, with its limitations: How much clinical and demographic metadata was included differed by source and by participant, and the metadata was provided uncurated.

Whole blood was collected in K2EDTA tubes by collaborating institutions according to the institutions' own protocols. For TCRbeta analysis, collaborator samples were shipped as frozen whole blood, as isolated PBMCs, or as DNA extracted from either sample type. Concerning this clone: Its antigen has not been determined. Base-call qualities are not available, and no considerably larger clone is one nucleotide away.

TCRbeta CDR3 regions were amplified from genomic DNA by means of the immunoSEQ Assay, a bias-controlled multiplex PCR. In the authors' own workflow: The number of nucleated cells in each sample was estimated by amplification of reference gene primers within the assay. Sequence reads were collapsed and filtered to measure the absolute abundance of every unique TCRbeta CDR3 rearrangement. Productive Simpson clonality was computed per sample as the square root of Simpson's diversity index over productive rearrangements. Imported from immuneACCESS, the table was reduced by TCRdb to in-frame sequences with V and J called. These copies leave out some clones; in studies compared against another copy, an unresolved V gene accounts for under half, and the cause of the remainder is not known. The V and J calls and clone size were taken over from that table, and D and trimming were inferred from the DNA. For this sample there are some 200,000 clones; about 80% appear just once. Jointly, the top ten make up 6% to 8% of the sample.

The clonotype was recovered from a human donor with acute or convalescent COVID-19. The donor label of this sample is uncertain. Specimen: peripheral blood.

The CDR3 amino acid sequence is: CASSMFDRGRDGYTF. The nucleotide sequence is given as TGTGCCAGCAGCATGTTCGACAGGGGGCGTGATGGCTACACCTTC. The chain is made from TRBV5-4 and TRBJ1-2; TRBD1 fits 10 bases in the junction. In the germline V gene (reference sequence), CDR1 corresponds to SGHNT and CDR2 to YYREEE. The CDR3 runs 15 residues from the cysteine to the phenylalanine. The sequence is cut down to CDR3 DNA, 45 bases in frame from base 1. Compared with germline, V lacks 4 bases and J lacks 6 bases; bases without a gene match: 9.